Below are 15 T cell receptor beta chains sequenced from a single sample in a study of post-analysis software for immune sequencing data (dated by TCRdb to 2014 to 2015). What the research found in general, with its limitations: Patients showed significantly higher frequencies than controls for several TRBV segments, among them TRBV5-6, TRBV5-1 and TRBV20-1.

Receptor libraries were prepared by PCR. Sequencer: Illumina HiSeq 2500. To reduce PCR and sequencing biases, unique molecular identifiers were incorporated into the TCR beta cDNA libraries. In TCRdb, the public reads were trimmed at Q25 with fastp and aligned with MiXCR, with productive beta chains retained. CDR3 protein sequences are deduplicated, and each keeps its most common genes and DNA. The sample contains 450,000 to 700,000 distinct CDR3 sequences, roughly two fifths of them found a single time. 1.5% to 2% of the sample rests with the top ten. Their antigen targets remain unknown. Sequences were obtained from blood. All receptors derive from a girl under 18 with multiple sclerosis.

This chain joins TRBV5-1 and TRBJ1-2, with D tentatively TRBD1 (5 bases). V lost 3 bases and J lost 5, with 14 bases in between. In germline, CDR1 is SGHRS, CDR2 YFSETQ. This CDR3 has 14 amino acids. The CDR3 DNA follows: TGCGCCAGCAGCTGGGTCACAGGCGGTTATGGCTACACCTTC. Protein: CASSWVTGGYGYTF.

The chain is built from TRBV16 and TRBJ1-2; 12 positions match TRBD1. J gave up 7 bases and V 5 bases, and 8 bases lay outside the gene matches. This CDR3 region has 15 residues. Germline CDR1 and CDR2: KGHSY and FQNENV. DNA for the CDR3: TGTGCCAGCAGCGACTTCCGGGACAGGGGGCTTGGCTACACCTTC. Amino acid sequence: CASSDFRDRGLGYTF.

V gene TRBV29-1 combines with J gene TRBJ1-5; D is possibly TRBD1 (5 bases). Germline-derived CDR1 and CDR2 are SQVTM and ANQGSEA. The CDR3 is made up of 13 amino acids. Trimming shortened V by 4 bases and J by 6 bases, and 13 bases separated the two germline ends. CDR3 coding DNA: TGCAGCGTTGCCGTCGGGGGTGGTCAGCCCCAGCATTTT. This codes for CSVAVGGGQPQHF. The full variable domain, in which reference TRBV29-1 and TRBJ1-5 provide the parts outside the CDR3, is SAVISQKPSRDICQRGTSLTIQCQVDSQVTMMFWYRQQPGQSLTLIATANQGSEATYESGFVIDKFPISRPNLTFSTLTVSNMSPEDSSIYLCSVAVGGGQPQHFGDGTRLSIL.

Written as DNA, the CDR3 is TGTGCCAGCAGCCAGGGTCCAGGGGTGCAAGAGACCCAGTACTTC. This sequence encodes CASSQGPGVQETQYF. This chain uses TRBV4-2 with TRBJ2-5; a possible D gene is TRBD1 (6 bases). The CDR3 is made up of 15 amino acids. Trimming shortened V by 3 bases and J by 2 bases, and 13 bases separated the two germline ends. From germline, CDR1 is LGHNA and CDR2 YNFKEQ.

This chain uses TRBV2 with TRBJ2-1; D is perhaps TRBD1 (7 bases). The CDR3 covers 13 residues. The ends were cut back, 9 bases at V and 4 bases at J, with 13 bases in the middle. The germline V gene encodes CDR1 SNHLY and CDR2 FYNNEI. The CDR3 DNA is TGTGCCAGTGCCAGGGGGGTTTACAATGAGCAGTTCTTC. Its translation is CASARGVYNEQFF.

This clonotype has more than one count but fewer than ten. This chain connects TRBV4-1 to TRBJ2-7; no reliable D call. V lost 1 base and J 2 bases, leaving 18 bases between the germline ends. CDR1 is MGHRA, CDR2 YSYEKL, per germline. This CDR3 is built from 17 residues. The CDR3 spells CASSQGAKGRRTYEQYF. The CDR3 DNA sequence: TGCGCCAGCAGCCAAGGCGCCAAGGGCAGGCGGACCTACGAGCAGTACTTC.

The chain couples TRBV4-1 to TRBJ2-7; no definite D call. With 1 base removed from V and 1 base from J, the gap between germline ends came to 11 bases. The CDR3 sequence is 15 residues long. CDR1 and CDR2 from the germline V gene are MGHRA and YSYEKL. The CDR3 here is CASSQARAGSYEQYF. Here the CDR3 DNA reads TGCGCCAGCAGCCAAGCAAGGGCTGGGTCCTACGAGCAGTACTTC.

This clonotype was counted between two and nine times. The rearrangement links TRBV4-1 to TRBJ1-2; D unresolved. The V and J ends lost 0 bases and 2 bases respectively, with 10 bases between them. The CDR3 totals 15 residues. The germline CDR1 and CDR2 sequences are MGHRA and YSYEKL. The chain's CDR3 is CASSQERSFNYGYTF. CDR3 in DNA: TGCGCCAGCAGCCAAGAGAGGAGCTTCAACTATGGCTACACCTTC.

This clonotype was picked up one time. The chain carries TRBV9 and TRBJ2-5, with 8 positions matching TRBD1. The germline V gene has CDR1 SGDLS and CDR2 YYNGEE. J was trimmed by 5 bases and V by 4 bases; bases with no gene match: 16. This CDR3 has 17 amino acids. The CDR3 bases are TGTGCCAGCAGCCCCACTGCCCACTCAGGGGGCGGCGAGACCCAGTACTTC. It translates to CASSPTAHSGGGETQYF.

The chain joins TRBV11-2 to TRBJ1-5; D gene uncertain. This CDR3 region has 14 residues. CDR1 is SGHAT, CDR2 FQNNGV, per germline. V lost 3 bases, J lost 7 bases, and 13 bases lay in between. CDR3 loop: CASSLEGWNQPQHF. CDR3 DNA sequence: TGTGCCAGCAGCTTGGAGGGTTGGAACCAGCCCCAGCATTTT. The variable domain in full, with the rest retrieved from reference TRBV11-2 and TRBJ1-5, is EAGVAQSPRYKIIEKRQSVAFWCNPISGHATLYWYQQILGQGPKLLIQFQNNGVVDDSQLPKDRFSAERLKGVDSTLKIQPAKLEDSAVYLCASSLEGWNQPQHFGDGTRLSIL.

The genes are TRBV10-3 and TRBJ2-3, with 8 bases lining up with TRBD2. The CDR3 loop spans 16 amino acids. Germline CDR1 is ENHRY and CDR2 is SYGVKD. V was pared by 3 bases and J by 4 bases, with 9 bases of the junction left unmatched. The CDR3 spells CAISDIAGRRADTQYF. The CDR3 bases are TGTGCCATCAGTGACATAGCGGGGCGACGCGCAGATACGCAGTATTTT.

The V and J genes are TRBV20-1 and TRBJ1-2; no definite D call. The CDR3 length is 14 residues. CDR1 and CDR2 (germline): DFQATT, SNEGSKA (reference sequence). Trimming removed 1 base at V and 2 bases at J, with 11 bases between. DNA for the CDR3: TGCAGTGCTAGAGCTACAGCATGGAACTATGGCTACACCTTC. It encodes CSARATAWNYGYTF.

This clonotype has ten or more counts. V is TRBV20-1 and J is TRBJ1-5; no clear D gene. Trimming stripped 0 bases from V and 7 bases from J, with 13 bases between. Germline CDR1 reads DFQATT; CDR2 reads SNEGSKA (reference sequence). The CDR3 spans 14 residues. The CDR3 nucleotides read TGCAGTGCTAGAGATCGAGGAGAAAGCCAGCCCCAGCATTTT. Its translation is CSARDRGESQPQHF.

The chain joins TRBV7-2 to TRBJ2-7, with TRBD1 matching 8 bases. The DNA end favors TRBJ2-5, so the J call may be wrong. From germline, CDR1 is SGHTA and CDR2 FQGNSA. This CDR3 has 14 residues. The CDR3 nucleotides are TGTGCCAGCAGCCGGGACAGGCACCAAGAGACCCAGTACTTC. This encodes CASSRDRHQETQYF.

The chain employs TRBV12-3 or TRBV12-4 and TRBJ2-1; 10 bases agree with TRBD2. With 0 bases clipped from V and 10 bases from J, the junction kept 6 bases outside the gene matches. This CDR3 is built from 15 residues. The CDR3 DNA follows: TGTGCCAGCAGTTTAGCGTGGGCTAGCGGGGGAGAGCAGTTCTTC. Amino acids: CASSLAWASGGEQFF.